This T cell receptor beta chain was recovered during a study of blood T cell repertoires in COVID-19. Turning to the study itself: Samples of COVID-19 (acute and convalescent) were obtained from the United States, Italy and Spain. Nucleic acid was either cDNA or gDNA, and it came from T cells, B-cell-depleted T cells, or PBMCs.

CDR1 MNHEY and CDR2 SVGAGI come from the germline V gene. Trimming cost V 2 bases and J 8 bases; bases outside gene matches: 11. This CDR3 contains 15 residues. Authors' methods: It was from reference gene primer amplification that nucleated cell counts were estimated. Measured with immunoSEQ multiplex PCR; TCRdb has only the in-frame clones, and not every one. For V, J and clone size, that table is used; D and trimming come from the DNA. The data hold under 100,000 clones, with 80% to 90% observed a single time. The sequence was collected from a human donor in a cohort sampled during active COVID-19. Sequencing was carried out using peripheral blood. V usage is TRBV6-5 and J usage is TRBJ1-2; 7 positions agree with TRBD1. In DNA, the CDR3 is TGTGCCAGCAGTTACGCCGGACAGGCCTCGGCGGGCTACACCTTC. It translates to CASSYAGQASAGYTF.